This TCR beta chain comes out of a study of CD8+ T cells in alopecia areata. Overall study: In an open-label trial, patients got 5 to 10 mg tofacitinib twice daily.

This clone was observed a few times. Sequencing relied on a cDNA template that was reverse transcribed from extracted RNA. The repertoire was sequenced with immunoSEQ multiplex PCR; TCRdb's copy has only in-frame clones and lacks some. The sample lists over 80,000 clones; about 40% were seen once. As for treatment: oral pan-JAK inhibitor, 5-10 mg twice daily. The CDR3 runs 15 residues. Trimming took 4 bases from V and 6 from J; bases not matched to a gene: 8. Germline V lookup: CDR1 ENHRY, CDR2 SYGVKD. The sample in question was CD8+ T cells sorted from blood, obtained at week 24, from a patient treated with tofacitinib. The TCR sequence derives from a human donor with alopecia areata. This chain uses TRBV10-3 with TRBJ2-3, with TRBD2 matching over 9 bases. The CDR3 DNA reads as TGTGCCATCAGTGTTAGCGGGGGAGCCGGGGATACGCAGTATTTT. As protein: CAISVSGGAGDTQYF.